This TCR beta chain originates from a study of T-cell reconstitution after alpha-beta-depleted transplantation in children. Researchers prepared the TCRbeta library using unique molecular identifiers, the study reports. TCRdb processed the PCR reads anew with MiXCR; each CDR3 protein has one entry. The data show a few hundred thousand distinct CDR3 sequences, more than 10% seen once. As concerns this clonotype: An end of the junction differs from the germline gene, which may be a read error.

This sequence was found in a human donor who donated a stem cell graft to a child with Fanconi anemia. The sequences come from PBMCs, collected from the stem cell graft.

The DNA for the CDR3 is TGTGCCAGCAGCCCCAGTAGCTCTGAAAACACCATATATTTT. This codes for CASSPSSSENTIYF. This chain connects TRBV7-9 to TRBJ1-3; D is uncertain. Germline V gene sequence: CDR1 SEHNR, CDR2 FQNEAQ (reference sequence). This CDR3 comprises 14 residues.